This T cell receptor beta chain emerged from a study of T-cell memory formation after mild COVID-19. This clonotype was seen only a few times. TCRdb redid the calling of the 5' RACE reads with MiXCR, one entry per CDR3 protein. The table lists roughly 450,000 distinct CDR3 sequences, under 20% of them singletons, with around a fifth in the top ten. The V and J ends lost 1 base and 0 bases, in that order; junction bases with no gene match: 4. The germline V gene has CDR1 SGHNT and CDR2 YYREEE (reference sequence). The CDR3 consists of 16 residues. The sequence was collected from a man aged 18 to 29 who had mild COVID-19 (a few samples of this study predate the infection). Cell type and time point are not known. The chain links TRBV5-4 to TRBJ2-5; TRBD2 matches at 9 bases. Sequencing input: PBMCs or a T cell subset sorted from them (not recorded which). CDR3 coding DNA: TGTGCCAGCAGCTTGTATGAGCGGGGGGACCAAGAGACCCAGTACTTC. It is translated as CASSLYERGDQETQYF.